A selection of T cell receptor beta chains follows, all from one sample in a study of cytomegalovirus exposure and HLA in healthy donors. Data came from immunoSEQ multiplex PCR; TCRdb stores just in-frame clones and leaves some out. The sample has roughly 100,000 clones; 76% are singletons. The sample was PBMCs. These receptors came from a woman aged 18-35 years in good health and CMV-seropositive. The CDR3 runs from the conserved cysteine through the conserved F or W. A D gene is named only where the DNA matches it firmly. Clone size is not always given. Where it is, it says once, few, many or a class for expanded clones.

. TRBJ1-1 TRBV7-8 . CASSLFKGPDTEAFF TGTGCCAGCAGCTTATTTAAGGGGCCGGACACTGAAGCTTTCTTT
. TRBJ2-3 TRBV7-6 TRBD2 CASSLTSGRVDTQYF TGTGCCAGCAGCTTGACTAGCGGGAGGGTAGATACGCAGTATTTT
. TRBJ2-5 TRBV19 . CASSYTGDQETQYF TGTGCCAGTAGCTATACGGGAGATCAAGAGACCCAGTACTTC
. TRBJ2-4 TRBV2 . CASSGIAHYREALDIQYF TGTGCCAGCAGTGGGATAGCACACTACCGGGAAGCTCTAGACATTCAGTACTTC
. TRBJ2-3 TRBV9 TRBD2 CASSPLGTSGGAGTDTQYF TGTGCCAGCAGCCCCCTCGGGACTAGCGGGGGGGCGGGCACAGATACGCAGTATTTT
once TRBJ2-7 TRBV28 . CASSDTNYEQYF TGTGCCAGCAGCGACACCAACTACGAGCAGTACTTC
. TRBJ2-7 TRBV7-3 . CASSLSAGGGYEQYF TGTGCCAGCAGCTTATCGGCGGGCGGCGGGTACGAGCAGTACTTC
. TRBJ1-2 TRBV5-4 TRBD1 CASSLDRGGYGYTF TGTGCCAGCAGCCTAGACAGGGGAGGGTATGGCTACACCTTC
once TRBJ1-5 TRBV6-5 TRBD1 CASSLTGANQPQHF TGTGCCAGCAGCCTGACAGGGGCCAATCAGCCCCAGCATTTT
. TRBJ2-1 TRBV11-2 TRBD1 CASSSNRGRNEQFF TGTGCCAGCAGCTCCAACAGGGGGCGAAATGAGCAGTTCTTC
. TRBJ2-7 TRBV19 . CASRTTGLPYEQYF TGTGCCAGTAGAACCACAGGGTTACCCTACGAGCAGTACTTC